The 3 T cell receptor beta chains given below trace back to one sample, sequenced in a study of T-cell memory formation after mild COVID-19. Using its own MiXCR run on the 5' RACE reads, TCRdb lists one record per CDR3 protein. Of 350,000 to 500,000 distinct CDR3 sequences in the sample, about a sixth were seen once. What was sequenced was PBMCs or a T cell subset sorted from them (not recorded which). These receptors originate from a man between 18 and 35 years old who had mild COVID-19 (a few samples of this study predate the infection). Cell type and time point are not known.

This clonotype was found a few times. The V and J genes are TRBV28 and TRBJ2-1; D is undetermined. V was pared by 10 bases and J by 10 bases, with 20 bases between. The CDR3 is 13 residues long. CDR1 MDHEN and CDR2 SYDVKM come from the germline V gene. The CDR3 bases are TGTGCCACCCATGTTCTGTCCTCATGGGAGCAGTTCTTC. The encoded protein is CATHVLSSWEQFF.

This clonotype came up many times. V and J are TRBV6-5 and TRBJ2-1; 9 positions agree with TRBD1. The CDR3 runs to 16 residues. J gave up 5 bases and V 7 bases, and 12 bases lay outside the gene matches. Germline V lookup: CDR1 MNHEY, CDR2 SVGAGI. CDR3 bases: TGTGCCAGCACCTCAACGCGGGACAGGGCAAACAATGAGCAGTTCTTC. It specifies CASTSTRDRANNEQFF.

The V call is TRBV7-8, the J call TRBJ1-1; the D gene is possibly TRBD1 (6 bases). The CDR3 contains 17 residues. CDR1 and CDR2 (germline): SGHVS, FQNEAQ. The V gene lost 3 bases and the J gene lost 0 bases, with 17 bases spanning the gap. CDR3 coding DNA: TGTGCCAGCAGCTTGGGGGGCGCCCCTTTAATGAACACTGAAGCTTTCTTT. This gives the protein CASSLGGAPLMNTEAFF.